Presented here are 30 T cell receptor beta chains from one specimen sequenced in a study of vaccination and CD4 T cells after COVID-19. These receptors are not linked to any known antigen. The treatment here: roughly ten-day PBMC culture with coronavirus spike peptide pools or control peptides (ViraFEST assay). Cultured CD4+ T cell DNA was sequenced using the Oncomine TCR Beta short-read assay. In TCRdb, the PCR reads were re-called with MiXCR into one record per CDR3 protein. The repertoire has some 16,000 distinct CDR3 sequences, about three quarters of them found once; the top ten carry approximately 4.6%. Sequencing input: CD4+ T cells from blood, cultured in vitro. The receptors shown here come from a human donor who had recovered from COVID-19.

J is TRBJ1-1 and V is TRBV20-1; no clear D gene. CDR3 size: 14 residues. CDR1 and CDR2 (germline): DFQATT, SNEGSKA (reference sequence). Trimming took off 5 bases at V and 4 bases at J, with 17 bases between the two ends. CDR3 sequence reads: CSAPDRRWGTEAFF. The CDR3 DNA reads TGCAGTGCTCCCGACCGGAGATGGGGCACTGAAGCTTTCTTT.

The V call is TRBV6-1, the J call TRBJ1-5; the D gene is possibly TRBD1 (5 bases). Germline V CDR1 and CDR2: MNHNS, SASEGT. The CDR3 extends over 17 amino acids. Trimming took off 5 bases at V and 0 bases at J, with 17 bases between the two ends. CDR3 amino acids: CASSRTADTTSNQPQHF. The CDR3 DNA is TGTGCCAGCAGTCGGACTGCGGACACTACTAGCAATCAGCCCCAGCATTTT.

The chain employs TRBV7-2 and TRBJ1-2, with TRBD1 matching over 7 bases. Germline V CDR1 and CDR2: SGHTA, FQGNSA. The CDR3 is made up of 13 amino acids. The junction had 2 bases not matched to a gene; V was cut back by 3 bases and J by 4 bases. The CDR3: CASSFGTAYGYTF. The CDR3 DNA sequence: TGTGCCAGCAGCTTTGGGACAGCCTATGGCTACACCTTC.

This clonotype turned up a few times. The chain recombines TRBV20-1 with TRBJ1-1; D is possibly TRBD1 (5 bases). Germline V gene lookup returns CDR1 DFQATT and CDR2 SNEGSKA (reference sequence). The CDR3 extends over 12 amino acids. The CDR3 loop reads CGGGRTDTEAFF. DNA of the CDR3: TGCGGGGGAGGGCGTACGGACACTGAAGCTTTCTTT.

The chain combines TRBV30 with TRBJ1-1; no clear D. The germline V gene encodes CDR1 GTSNPN and CDR2 SVGIG (reference sequence). Deletions cut 4 bases from V and 4 bases from J, with 10 bases between. The CDR3 runs 12 residues. The CDR3 region is CAWTGPTTEAFF. CDR3 bases: TGTGCCTGGACCGGGCCGACCACTGAAGCTTTCTTT.

The gene calls are TRBV19 and TRBJ1-5; 8 nucleotides match TRBD1. The CDR3 covers 15 residues. J lost 7 bases, V lost 4 bases, and 9 bases had no gene match. Per germline, CDR1 LNHDA and CDR2 SQIVND (reference sequence). CDR3 sequence: CASSTLTGGNQPQHF. Here the CDR3 DNA reads TGTGCCAGTAGTACCCTCACAGGGGGTAACCAGCCCCAGCATTTT.

V usage is TRBV20-1 and J usage is TRBJ2-7; TRBD1 is a possible D gene (6 bases). Trimming cost V 5 bases and J 6 bases, with 23 bases left between them. CDR1 and CDR2 from the germline V gene are DFQATT and SNEGSKA (reference sequence). The CDR3 consists of 15 residues. The CDR3 region is CSAEITGRKSLEQYF. In DNA form, the CDR3 reads TGCAGTGCTGAAATTACAGGGAGAAAATCGCTCGAGCAGTACTTC.

A single count supports this clonotype. The chain recombines TRBV27 with TRBJ1-5; no clear D gene. Per germline, CDR1 MNHEY and CDR2 SMNVEV (reference sequence). V lost 5 bases and J 1 base, leaving 9 bases between the germline ends. CDR3 length: 14 residues. The CDR3 spells CASSPTDSNQPQHF. For the CDR3, the DNA is TGTGCCAGCAGTCCGACGGACAGCAATCAGCCCCAGCATTTT.

The V call is TRBV27, the J call TRBJ2-2; maybe TRBD1 (6 bases). Germline V gene sequence: CDR1 MNHEY, CDR2 SMNVEV (reference sequence). The CDR3 contains 11 residues. Trimming pared 7 bases from V and 8 bases from J, leaving 8 bases between. The CDR3 sequence: CASTDRGELFF. CDR3 DNA sequence: TGTGCCAGCACCGACAGGGGGGAGCTGTTTTTT.

This chain uses TRBV6-2 or TRBV6-3 with TRBJ1-5, with TRBD1 identical over 8 bases. V gave up 6 bases and J gave up 4 bases; unmatched junction bases: 14. Germline V CDR1 and CDR2: MNHEY, SVGEGT. The CDR3 is made up of 17 amino acids. Written as DNA, the CDR3 is TGTGCCAGCAGCCCCGGACAGGGTGGAGCATGGAATCAGCCCCAGCATTTT. Encoded protein: CASSPGQGGAWNQPQHF.

The chain uses TRBV18 and TRBJ2-1, with D possibly being TRBD1 (6 bases). Germline V gene lookup returns CDR1 KGHSH and CDR2 LQKENI. V was clipped by 6 bases and J by 8 bases, with 14 bases between them. CDR3 size: 13 residues. This chain's CDR3 is CASSRGSGYEQFF. Written as DNA, the CDR3 is TGTGCCAGCTCCAGGGGCTCGGGCTATGAGCAGTTCTTC.

The chain links TRBV20-1 to TRBJ1-1, with D possibly TRBD1 on 5 matching bases. Germline-derived CDR1 and CDR2 are DFQATT and SNEGSKA (reference sequence). The V end was cut by 3 bases, the J end by 9 bases, with 8 bases between. The length of the CDR3 is 10 residues. The CDR3 loop reads CSARGQKAFF. In DNA, the CDR3 is TGCAGTGCTAGGGGGCAGAAAGCTTTCTTT.

V gene TRBV24-1 combines with J gene TRBJ2-2; 8 nucleotides line up with TRBD1. The CDR3 length is 16 residues. The J segment lost 5 bases and the V segment lost 1 base, leaving 5 bases of the junction unmatched. Germline assignment: CDR1 KGHDR and CDR2 SFDVKD. CDR3 sequence reads: CATSDFLRTGTGELFF. CDR3 DNA sequence: TGTGCCACCAGTGATTTCTTACGGACAGGGACCGGGGAGCTGTTTTTT.

The chain employs TRBV24-1 and TRBJ2-2, with TRBD2 matching 7 bases. This CDR3 has 15 residues. Trimming cost V 10 bases and J 2 bases; bases outside gene matches: 9. CDR1 and CDR2 (germline): KGHDR, SFDVKD. This CDR3 reads CATGMGGTNTGELFF. DNA for the CDR3: TGTGCCACAGGCATGGGGGGGACTAACACCGGGGAGCTGTTTTTT.

The CDR3, as DNA: TGTGCCAGCAGTCCCGGGTCGAGGGGAAGGAATCAGCCCCAGCATTTT. As protein: CASSPGSRGRNQPQHF. The chain recombines TRBV27 with TRBJ1-5; D is perhaps TRBD1 (5 bases). Germline V gene sequence: CDR1 MNHEY, CDR2 SMNVEV (reference sequence). The ends were cut back, 5 bases at V and 4 bases at J, with 18 bases in the middle. This CDR3 is built from 16 residues.

The V gene is TRBV4-3, the J gene TRBJ1-3; no definite D call. The CDR3 is 17 amino acids. CDR1 is LGHNA and CDR2 is YSLEER in the germline V gene. Trimming left V 0 bases short and J 0 bases short, with 12 bases between. CDR3 residues: CASSQERAFLSGNTIYF. The DNA for the CDR3 is TGCGCCAGCAGCCAAGAACGGGCCTTCCTCTCTGGAAACACCATATATTTT.

This clonotype has a single count. V gene TRBV20-1 combines with J gene TRBJ1-2; no firm D call. This CDR3 comprises 15 residues. Trimming removed 0 bases from V and 1 base from J, with 12 bases in between. The germline V gene has CDR1 DFQATT and CDR2 SNEGSKA (reference sequence). The CDR3 sequence: CSARDPNIVNYGYTF. DNA for the CDR3: TGCAGTGCTAGAGATCCTAATATAGTTAACTATGGCTACACCTTC.

V gene TRBV7-3 combines with J gene TRBJ1-1; the D is unclear. V was clipped by 2 bases and J by 2 bases, with 9 bases between them. CDR1 and CDR2 (germline): SGHTA, FQGTGA. The CDR3 contains 14 residues. The CDR3 DNA follows: TGTGCCAGCAGCTTATCCCCAAGAAACACTGAAGCTTTCTTT. Translating gives CASSLSPRNTEAFF.

The gene calls are TRBV11-2 and TRBJ1-2; D perhaps matches TRBD1 (6 bases). Looked up from germline, CDR1 is SGHAT and CDR2 is FQNNGV. The CDR3 consists of 14 residues. Trimming removed 5 bases from V and 5 bases from J, with 15 bases in between. As DNA, the CDR3 is TGTGCCAGCAGCCCCGGACAGTCCCCATATGGCTACACCTTC. It translates to CASSPGQSPYGYTF.

CDR3 DNA sequence: TGTGCCAGTAGTCCCAAGACTAGCGGGTGGACCGGGGAGCTGTTTTTT. The encoded protein is CASSPKTSGWTGELFF. V gene TRBV19 combines with J gene TRBJ2-2; TRBD2 matches 10 bases. Trimming at V came to 5 bases and at J to 5 bases, leaving 8 bases not matched to a gene. This CDR3 comprises 16 residues. Germline V lookup: CDR1 LNHDA, CDR2 SQIVND (reference sequence). The full variable domain, rest sourced from reference TRBV19 and TRBJ2-2, is DGGITQSPKYLFRKEGQNVTLSCEQNLNHDAMYWYRQDPGQGLRLIYYSQIVNDFQKGDIAEGYSVSREKKESFPLTVTSAQKNPTAFYLCASSPKTSGWTGELFFGEGSRLTVL.

The chain combines TRBV28 with TRBJ2-2; 14 nucleotides align to TRBD2. The V segment lost 6 bases and the J segment 3 bases; nucleotides outside the gene matches: 3. Germline assignment: CDR1 MDHEN and CDR2 SYDVKM. The CDR3 is 16 residues long. The CDR3 spells CASRTGLAGDTGELFF. CDR3 nucleotides: TGTGCCAGCAGAACGGGACTAGCGGGGGACACCGGGGAGCTGTTTTTT. The full variable domain, rest sourced from reference TRBV28 and TRBJ2-2, is DVKVTQSSRYLVKRTGEKVFLECVQDMDHENMFWYRQDPGLGLRLIYFSYDVKMKEKGDIPEGYSVSREKKERFSLILESASTNQTSMYLCASRTGLAGDTGELFFGEGSRLTVL.

The chain is built from TRBV9 and TRBJ1-2; perhaps TRBD1 as D (5 bases). V was cut by 0 bases and J by 8 bases, with 17 bases left in between. Germline CDR1 reads SGDLS; CDR2 reads YYNGEE. CDR3 length: 15 residues. The CDR3 protein is CASSVGAGLSSGYTF. The CDR3 bases are TGTGCCAGCAGCGTAGGGGCAGGGCTGTCATCGGGCTACACCTTC.

J is TRBJ1-2 and V is TRBV6-1, with no clear D. V was clipped by 6 bases and J by 5 bases, with 4 bases between them. The CDR3 is made up of 10 amino acids. From germline, CDR1 is MNHNS and CDR2 SASEGT. CDR3 bases: TGTGCCAGCAGGGGATATGGCTACACCTTC. Residues: CASRGYGYTF.

V and J are TRBV27 and TRBJ1-1, with 7 bases aligning to TRBD1. The CDR3 runs to 13 residues. From germline, CDR1 is MNHEY and CDR2 SMNVEV (reference sequence). Germline trimming cut 7 bases from V and 4 bases from J; bases unmatched to any gene: 6. The CDR3 region has the DNA TGTGCCAGCATGTTCAGGGGGTCCACTGAAGCTTTCTTT. Translation: CASMFRGSTEAFF.

The chain employs TRBV7-2 and TRBJ2-1; 7 positions match TRBD1. CDR3 size: 14 residues. Trimming at V came to 5 bases and at J to 9 bases, leaving 10 bases not matched to a gene. The germline V gene encodes CDR1 SGHTA and CDR2 FQGNSA. CDR3 sequence: CASSPGGSQGEQFF. CDR3 nucleotide sequence: TGTGCCAGCAGCCCAGGGGGTAGTCAGGGTGAGCAGTTCTTC.

This clonotype was detected a few times. V and J are TRBV24-1 and TRBJ2-6; 9 bases agree with TRBD1. After removal of 5 bases from V and 2 bases from J, the junction contained 3 bases not matched to a gene. This CDR3 is 16 amino acids long. Germline V gene sequence: CDR1 KGHDR, CDR2 SFDVKD. CDR3 coding DNA: TGTGCCACCAGTGTACACAGGGGGCCTGGGGCCAACGTCCTGACTTTC. This sequence encodes CATSVHRGPGANVLTF.

The rearrangement joins TRBV29-1 to TRBJ2-3; no clear D gene. The CDR3 covers 13 residues. Germline-derived CDR1 and CDR2 are SQVTM and ANQGSEA. Deletions cut 3 bases from V and 6 bases from J, with 13 bases between. The CDR3: CSVDRPDGDTQYF. CDR3 DNA: TGCAGCGTTGACAGGCCGGACGGGGATACGCAGTATTTT.

The chain combines TRBV19 with TRBJ1-5, with D hard to call. In germline, CDR1 is LNHDA, CDR2 SQIVND (reference sequence). With 10 bases removed from V and 2 bases from J, the gap between germline ends came to 9 bases. This CDR3 is built from 12 residues. The CDR3 nucleotides read TGTGCCACCCGGACGGGCAATCAGCCCCAGCATTTT. Its protein is CATRTGNQPQHF.

The chain carries TRBV20-1 and TRBJ1-5, with D tentatively TRBD1 (5 bases). This CDR3 spans 16 amino acids. From germline, CDR1 is DFQATT and CDR2 SNEGSKA (reference sequence). V was shortened by 3 bases and J by 0 bases, with 15 bases between the two germline ends. CDR3 coding DNA: TGCAGTGCTAGTGGTCCGACAGAATATAGCAATCAGCCCCAGCATTTT. Its translation: CSASGPTEYSNQPQHF.

The genes are TRBV19 and TRBJ2-3, with 7 positions matching TRBD1. CDR3 size: 13 residues. The germline gives CDR1 LNHDA, CDR2 SQIVND (reference sequence). Unmatched junction bases numbered 10, after V lost 4 bases and J lost 12 bases. The CDR3 reads CASSTYNRGFQYF. CDR3 nucleotides: TGTGCCAGTAGTACATACAACAGGGGATTCCAGTATTTT.